These T cell receptor beta chains were read from a single sample in a study of OX40 agonist ivuxolimab in advanced cancers. TCRdb's table, derived via immunoSEQ multiplex PCR, lists solely in-frame clones and lacks some. There are about 27,000 clones in the sample; roughly 80% occur only once, and over 25% lies in the top ten. The sample was CD4+ or CD8+ T cells sorted from blood, taken in a trial of the OX40 agonist ivuxolimab. Receptor source: an adult with an advanced solid tumor such as melanoma, head and neck, liver or kidney cancer. Both conserved end residues are part of each CDR3. Each record gives: D gene, clone size, J gene, V gene, CDR3 protein, CDR3 DNA. The D gene is left open where the match is weak. Expanded clones get a size class; other rows say once, few or many, or leave the size out.

. | . | TRBJ1-1 | TRBV6-6 | CASSYTGAPEAFF | TGTGCCAGCAGTTACACGGGGGCACCTGAAGCTTTCTTT
TRBD2 | . | TRBJ2-7 | TRBV27 | CASSRGGSYEQYF | TGTGCCAGCAGTCGGGGGGGCTCCTACGAGCAGTACTTC
. | . | TRBJ2-4 | TRBV5-6 | CASSLGPKNIQYF | TGTGCCAGCAGCCTGGGACCCAAAAACATTCAGTACTTC
TRBD1 | . | TRBJ2-3 | TRBV27 | CASSLTAFGTYLGQGALTQYF | TGTGCCAGCAGTTTAACCGCCTTCGGGACCTACCTGGGACAGGGGGCGTTAACGCAGTATTTT
TRBD1 | . | TRBJ1-2 | TRBV9 | CASSVEGPGGVYGYTF | TGTGCCAGCAGCGTAGAGGGACCAGGGGGCGTCTATGGCTACACCTTC
TRBD2 | . | TRBJ2-5 | TRBV25-1 | CASSELAGGYQETQYF | TGTGCCAGCAGTGAACTAGCGGGAGGGTATCAAGAGACCCAGTACTTC
TRBD1 | . | TRBJ2-4 | TRBV2 | CATLSSTGQTLAKNIQYF | TGTGCCACACTAAGCTCTACGGGACAGACACTAGCCAAAAACATTCAGTACTTC
. | many | TRBJ2-3 | TRBV30 | CAWSWLATDTQYF | TGTGCCTGGAGTTGGTTAGCAACAGATACGCAGTATTTT
TRBD1 | . | TRBJ2-1 | TRBV7-3 | CASSYSPTGVNEQFF | TGTGCCAGCAGCTATAGCCCGACAGGGGTCAATGAGCAGTTCTTC
. | . | TRBJ1-2 | TRBV11-2 | CASSFGVKRGYTF | TGTGCCAGCAGCTTCGGGGTAAAACGTGGCTACACCTTC
. | . | TRBJ2-7 | TRBV6-6 | CASSYSMDTSEQYF | TGTGCCAGCAGTTACTCGATGGACACTAGCGAGCAGTACTTC
TRBD2 | . | TRBJ2-1 | TRBV9 | CASSVTGLAGFHEQFF | TGTGCCAGCAGCGTAACAGGACTAGCGGGATTCCATGAGCAGTTCTTC
. | few | TRBJ2-1 | TRBV7-8 | CASSWRRAYNEQFF | TGTGCCAGCAGTTGGCGCAGGGCTTATAATGAGCAGTTCTTC